This T cell receptor (beta chain) was sequenced during a study of blood T cell repertoires in COVID-19. This table comes from immunoSEQ multiplex PCR, and its TCRdb copy is limited to in-frame clones, with some not included. In the table there are approximately 270,000 clones, approximately 91% of which are singletons. V dropped 1 base and J dropped 4; count of bases not matched to a gene: 3. This CDR3 spans 15 amino acids. The germline V gene encodes CDR1 SGHDT and CDR2 YYEEEE. The sequence came from a human donor in a cohort exposed to, infected with or recovered from COVID-19 (not recorded which). The donor label of this sample is uncertain. V and J are TRBV5-6 and TRBJ1-5; TRBD1 matches 9 bases. Sequenced material: PBMCs or T cells enriched from blood (not recorded which). The CDR3 protein is CASSLYRGRNQPQHF. DNA for the CDR3: TGTGCCAGCAGCTTGTACAGGGGGCGAAATCAGCCCCAGCATTTT.